This T cell receptor beta chain was recorded in a study of a mutant IDH1 vaccine in newly diagnosed glioma (dated by TCRdb to about 2021). General notes on the study: Across visits V03 through V10, patients got a total of eight vaccinations, given in weeks 1, 3, 5, 7, 11, 15, 19 and 23. Before enrollment, patients had received standard therapy of radiotherapy alone, temozolomide alone, or radiochemotherapy with temozolomide; most received the combination. For exploratory analyses, 25 treated patients had longitudinal TCRB deep sequencing done wherever samples were available. Peripheral blood samples were drawn at six visits, namely V03 (baseline), V05, V07, V10, V12 and V13. Of the 32 treated patients, approximately 62% were male and 37.5% were female, and the mean age was roughly 40 years. Vaccination started 4-6 weeks after radiotherapy alone, or was given together with temozolomide cycles in the groups whose treatment included chemotherapy.

Counted from cysteine to phenylalanine, this CDR3 has 17 amino acids. This entry keeps only the CDR3 DNA: 51 bases, framed from base 1. Library preparation employed the immunoSEQ multiplex PCR assay. The hsTCRB Kit was used according to the manufacturer's protocol to amplify rearranged TCR beta chain sequences. An Illumina MiSeq was used to sequence the TCRB libraries. Per the authors' processing: Demultiplexing, trimming and gene mapping were performed with the kit vendor's proprietary platform. TCRdb provides this immuneACCESS table in a form limited to in-frame rearrangements. Some clones are lacking; in checked studies, under half of them reflect an unresolved V gene, and why the rest are absent is not known. The V and J calls and clone size come from that table; D and trimming were worked out from the DNA. The sample table contains about 120,000 clones; only one count was recorded for almost 90% of them. 0.55% to 0.7% of the sample comes from the top ten.

On this clone itself: Its antigen has not been determined. Base qualities were left out, and no much larger clone turns up one base away.

The time point tag for this specimen amounts to: week 11, during vaccination. Every vaccine dose consisted of 300 ug of a 20-mer mutant IDH1 peptide in Montanide, administered subcutaneously together with topical imiquimod. All donors had newly diagnosed IDH1-mutant astrocytomas of WHO grade 3 or 4 that showed loss of nuclear ATRX. The samples were drawn from NOA16, a multicentre, single-arm, open-label phase I trial in Germany that tested a mutant IDH1 peptide vaccine in humans for the first time. Genomic DNA for TCRB sequencing was extracted from EDTA blood using the DNeasy Blood and Tissue Kit. The paper as a whole reports these results and caveats: Vaccine-induced immune responses across multiple MHC alleles were detected in over 85% of patients. PBMC samples for TCRB deep sequencing were selected based on availability. Pseudoprogression appeared unrelated to alterations in the top peripheral T cell clonotypes detected by TCRB sequencing. The authors noted that analyses of patient blood samples could not be reproduced because of sample limitations.

Rearrangement joined TRBV7-5 to TRBJ2-7; the table's D gene call, TRBD1, was not cross checked with the DNA. TRBV7-5 is a pseudogene locus. Sample: PBMCs, taken from a glioma patient whose treatment included an IDH1 peptide vaccine. The sequence derives from a woman aged 50 to 65 with glioma. The CDR3 protein: CARSSGMGSANSYEQYF. The bases read TGTGCCAGAAGCTCAGGGATGGGGTCCGCGAACTCCTACGAGCAGTACTTC.